This section outlines one T cell receptor beta chain sequence together with its context. Its antigen is undetermined. These data originate in a study of response to subunit inactivated influenza vaccine. Findings of the study overall: The study's authors posited that every seasonal influenza vaccination enlists few new T cells.

Germline V gene sequence: CDR1 LGHNA, CDR2 YSLEER. CDR3 length equals 16 residues. V shed 1 base and J 6 bases; nucleotides not matched to a gene: 7. TCRdb analysed the RT-PCR reads with MiXCR anew, one entry per CDR3 protein. The table has around 530,000 distinct CDR3 sequences, 12% seen once. V gene TRBV4-3 combines with J gene TRBJ2-4, with 9 positions matching TRBD1. The source was PBMCs from blood, collected on the day of vaccination. The source is a man in his fifties or sixties who received an inactivated influenza vaccine. CDR3 nucleotide sequence: TGCGCCAGCAGCCAAGCTGAGGGACAGGGAGGAAACATTCAGTACTTC. Protein: CASSQAEGQGGNIQYF.